This T cell receptor beta chain was recovered during a study of cytomegalovirus exposure and HLA in healthy donors. The PCR was carried out with 60 Vbeta primers and 13 Jbeta primers. The data were produced by immunoSEQ multiplex PCR, yet TCRdb's version contains in-frame clones alone and is incomplete. Of about 160,000 clones listed, around four fifths were seen once; the top ten hold about 1.3%. These donors, healthy bone marrow donors, were studied. Deletions cut 1 base from V and 4 bases from J, with 11 bases between. The CDR3 is 14 amino acids. Germline V gene lookup returns CDR1 SGHTA and CDR2 FQGTGA.

The sequencing sample was made of PBMCs. The clonotype comes from a woman aged 25 to 39 in good health and CMV-seronegative. The chain carries TRBV7-3 and TRBJ2-7, with D possibly matching TRBD2 (5 bases). The CDR3 spells CASSLSRGSYEQYF. CDR3 nucleotides: TGTGCCAGCAGCTTAAGTCGGGGTTCGTACGAGCAGTACTTC.